Listed here are 10 T cell receptor beta chains from one sample, sequenced in a study of early T cells in non-severe SARS-CoV-2 infection. TCRdb reprocessed the 5' RACE reads via MiXCR and lists one record per CDR3 protein. The sample contains about 67,000 distinct CDR3 sequences, around 10% of which appear only once. Sequencing was performed on whole blood. Source of these receptors: an adult who was a healthcare worker with PCR-confirmed SARS-CoV-2 infection or an uninfected control (not recorded which).

This clonotype has a count of ten or more. CDR3 protein: CASSIAGGSYNEQFF. In DNA, the CDR3 is TGTGCCAGTAGTATAGCAGGGGGCTCCTACAATGAGCAGTTCTTC. This chain links TRBV19 with TRBJ2-1; 7 nucleotides line up with TRBD1. The V and J ends lost 1 base and 0 bases, in that order; junction bases with no gene match: 0. Germline V gene sequence: CDR1 LNHDA, CDR2 SQIVND (reference sequence). The CDR3 is made up of 15 amino acids.

This clonotype was counted many times. V is TRBV29-1 and J is TRBJ1-2, with 8 nucleotides matching TRBD1. CDR3 length equals 13 residues. With V trimmed by 6 bases and J by 3 bases, 6 bases remained unmatched. Looked up from germline, CDR1 is SQVTM and CDR2 is ANQGSEA. In DNA, the CDR3 is TGCAGCGTCCAACCAGGGGGCGACTATGGCTACACCTTC. Protein: CSVQPGGDYGYTF. Full variable domain (outside the CDR3, taken from reference TRBV29-1 and TRBJ1-2): SAVISQKPSRDICQRGTSLTIQCQVDSQVTMMFWYRQQPGQSLTLIATANQGSEATYESGFVIDKFPISRPNLTFSTLTVSNMSPEDSSIYLCSVQPGGDYGYTFGSGTRLTVV.

This clonotype was picked up many times. The rearrangement joins TRBV14 to TRBJ2-7, with 8 bases identical to TRBD2. The CDR3 totals 13 residues. J lost 10 bases, V lost 3 bases, and 8 bases had no gene match. From germline, CDR1 is SGHDN and CDR2 FVKESK. The chain's CDR3 is CASSQWTSPVQYF. The CDR3 region has the DNA TGTGCCAGCAGCCAGTGGACTAGCCCCGTACAGTACTTC. Variable domain in full (rest from reference TRBV14 and TRBJ2-7): EAGVTQFPSHSVIEKGQTVTLRCDPISGHDNLYWYRRVMGKEIKFLLHFVKESKQDESGMPNNRFLAERTGGTYSTLKVQPAELEDSGVYFCASSQWTSPVQYFGPGTRLTVT.

The chain links TRBV29-1 to TRBJ2-2, with D hard to call. This CDR3 has 14 residues. Germline V gene sequence: CDR1 SQVTM, CDR2 ANQGSEA. Trimming removed 7 bases at V and 2 bases at J, with 14 bases between. CDR3 nucleotide sequence: TGCAGCGCCCCTGACCCCCTAAACACCGGGGAGCTGTTTTTT. This codes for CSAPDPLNTGELFF.

The rearrangement uses TRBV30 and TRBJ2-3, with D perhaps matching TRBD1 or TRBD2 (6 bases each). CDR3 size: 15 residues. Germline V gives CDR1 GTSNPN, CDR2 SVGIG (reference sequence). V was pared by 1 base and J by 4 bases, with 15 bases between. The CDR3 DNA reads as TGTGCCTGGAGTGGGAACTGGGGGGCCCCAGATACGCAGTATTTT. It is translated as CAWSGNWGAPDTQYF.

This clonotype came up many times. V and J are TRBV10-3 and TRBJ2-3; D unclear. With 2 bases removed from V and 4 bases from J, the gap between germline ends came to 4 bases. This CDR3 contains 12 residues. Germline V gene lookup returns CDR1 ENHRY and CDR2 SYGVKD. The CDR3 loop is CAISEPADTQYF. The CDR3 DNA reads TGTGCCATCAGTGAGCCGGCAGATACGCAGTATTTT.

This clonotype was counted many times. The CDR3 region has the DNA TGTGCCAGCAGCTTAGCTAGACAGGACCTCACTGAAGCTTTCTTT. This translates into CASSLARQDLTEAFF. The J gene is TRBJ1-1, the V gene TRBV7-6; a possible D gene is TRBD1 (6 bases). V gave up 0 bases and J gave up 4 bases, with 12 bases separating them. Per germline, CDR1 SGHVS and CDR2 FNYEAQ. The CDR3 sequence is 15 residues long.

The CDR3 region is CASSSPSGDYGYTF. The CDR3 nucleotides are TGTGCCAGCAGTTCCCCCTCCGGGGACTATGGCTACACCTTC. The V gene is TRBV12-3 or TRBV12-4, the J gene TRBJ1-2; D is unresolved. This CDR3 spans 14 amino acids. The ends were cut back, 4 bases at V and 3 bases at J, with 12 bases in the middle.

In its sample, this clonotype was seen a few times. V gene TRBV4-1 combines with J gene TRBJ2-1, with TRBD2 as a possible D gene (5 bases). There are 14 residues in the CDR3. V was clipped by 10 bases and J by 1 base, with 14 bases between them. Germline V gives CDR1 MGHRA, CDR2 YSYEKL. This CDR3 is CATHASGSYNEQFF. The CDR3 bases are TGCGCCACCCACGCCAGCGGATCCTACAATGAGCAGTTCTTC.

This clonotype was seen many times. The chain couples TRBV28 to TRBJ1-1; D unclear. This CDR3 region has 13 residues. V lost 6 bases and J lost 4, with 12 bases in between. Per the germline V gene, CDR1 is MDHEN and CDR2 is SYDVKM. The CDR3 bases are TGTGCCAGCAGCCGGGAATTGGGCACTGAAGCTTTCTTT. This encodes CASSRELGTEAFF. Together with reference TRBV28 and TRBJ1-1, the CDR3 gives the full variable domain: DVKVTQSSRYLVKRTGEKVFLECVQDMDHENMFWYRQDPGLGLRLIYFSYDVKMKEKGDIPEGYSVSREKKERFSLILESASTNQTSMYLCASSRELGTEAFFGQGTRLTVV.